This TCR beta chain comes out of a study of chemoradiotherapy in HPV16-positive cancers. Study context: Candidate HPV-specific clones and shared TCR motifs came from two HPV16-positive patients. Overall study findings and caveats: Candidate HPV-specific clones and E7-related TCR motifs grew in tumor during treatment. The functional HPV-specific definition rests on just a couple of HPV16-positive patients.

Sequencing was performed with immunoSEQ multiplex PCR; in TCRdb, only in-frame clones are kept and a portion is missing. The profile shows some 10,000 clones, roughly two thirds of them singletons. Samples were taken several times over chemoradiotherapy. Remarks on this clone: Antigen: not known.

V was cut by 4 bases and J by 4 bases, with 10 bases left in between. In germline, CDR1 is SQVTM, CDR2 ANQGSEA. This CDR3 is 12 amino acids long. This material was collected from a patient who underwent chemoradiotherapy. The receptor was isolated from a human donor with HPV-associated anogenital cancer. J is TRBJ2-5 and V is TRBV29-1; perhaps TRBD1 as D (5 bases). Here the CDR3 DNA reads TGCAGCGTTGCAGACAGCCTAGAGACCCAGTACTTC. Protein: CSVADSLETQYF.